The 14 T cell receptor beta chains presented below share a single source sample, sequenced in a study of blood T cell repertoires in COVID-19. Assay used: immunoSEQ multiplex PCR; TCRdb lists only in-frame clones, some missing. The sample includes more than 55,000 clones, 76% of them seen just once. Sequencing was performed on peripheral blood. These receptors were taken from a woman aged 50 to 65 with active or convalescent COVID-19.

The chain uses TRBV6-2 or TRBV6-3 and TRBJ1-5, with TRBD1 matching over 8 bases. Germline V gene lookup returns CDR1 MNHEY and CDR2 SVGEGT. V shed 5 bases, J shed 6 bases, and the junction held 3 bases outside the gene matches. This CDR3 is built from 13 residues. DNA for the CDR3: TGTGCCAGCAGTAGTGACAGGGGTCAGCCCCAGCATTTT. Its translation: CASSSDRGQPQHF.

This chain uses TRBV18 with TRBJ1-5, with 8 positions matching TRBD1. V dropped 3 bases and J dropped 3; count of bases not matched to a gene: 4. This CDR3 comprises 15 residues. In germline, CDR1 is KGHSH, CDR2 LQKENI. The CDR3 coding sequence is TGTGCCAGCTCACCGGGACAGGCTAACAATCAGCCCCAGCATTTT. This encodes CASSPGQANNQPQHF.

The J gene is TRBJ2-3, the V gene TRBV6-5, with 7 bases lining up with TRBD1. CDR3 length equals 15 residues. With 2 bases clipped from V and 1 base from J, the junction kept 3 bases outside the gene matches. Germline-derived CDR1 and CDR2 are MNHEY and SVGAGI. The CDR3 loop reads CASSYRTGRTDTQYF. CDR3 sequence (DNA): TGTGCCAGCAGTTACCGGACAGGCCGCACAGATACGCAGTATTTT.

V is TRBV7-2 and J is TRBJ1-1, with a tentative D call TRBD1 (5 bases). Deletions cut 5 bases from V and 3 bases from J, with 13 bases between. Looked up from germline, CDR1 is SGHTA and CDR2 is FQGNSA. The CDR3 is 14 residues long. The CDR3 sequence is CASSPLGHHTEAFF. The CDR3 DNA reads TGTGCCAGCAGCCCATTGGGGCACCACACTGAAGCTTTCTTT.

A note on this clone: Because the CDR3's place on the DNA is in doubt, the DNA is left out and the CDR3 is given as listed by TCRdb. The CDR3 here is CASSSFGPGGEQFF. The V call is TRBV7-2, the J call TRBJ2-1; the tabulated D call, TRBD1, remains unverified against the DNA. The CDR3 spans 14 amino acids, including both terminal residues. Germline CDR1 SGHTA, CDR2 FQGNSA.

The J gene is TRBJ2-4, the V gene TRBV9; the D gene is possibly TRBD1 (6 bases). This CDR3 is built from 15 residues. Germline-derived CDR1 and CDR2 are SGDLS and YYNGEE. V was shortened by 2 bases and J by 8 bases, with 17 bases between the two germline ends. The CDR3 loop is CASSVQGSVRDIQYF. CDR3 in DNA: TGTGCCAGCAGCGTTCAGGGGTCGGTGCGCGACATTCAGTACTTC. The complete variable domain, with remaining parts taken from reference TRBV9 and TRBJ2-4, reads DSGVTQTPKHLITATGQRVTLRCSPRSGDLSVYWYQQSLDQGLQFLIQYYNGEERAKGNILERFSAQQFPDLHSELNLSSLELGDSALYFCASSVQGSVRDIQYFGAGTRLSVL.

The chain is built from TRBV18 and TRBJ2-1, with a possible D match to TRBD2 (5 bases). V lost 6 bases and J lost 6, with 12 bases in between. The CDR3 loop spans 13 amino acids. Germline V CDR1 and CDR2: KGHSH, LQKENI. CDR3 nucleotide sequence: TGTGCCAGCTCTTCCGGTGGAGGCAATGAGCAGTTCTTC. It yields the protein CASSSGGGNEQFF.

A word on this clone: The sample contains more than one DNA sequence encoding this CDR3. This chain joins TRBV12-3 or TRBV12-4 and TRBJ1-1, with 7 bases lining up with TRBD1. There are 13 residues in the CDR3. The ends lost 2 bases at V and 4 bases at J; junction bases unmatched: 1. CDR3 DNA: TGTGCCAGCAGTTTACAGGGGGGCACTGAAGCTTTCTTT. As protein: CASSLQGGTEAFF.

This clone came up a few times. This rearrangement joins TRBV6-2 or TRBV6-3 to TRBJ2-3, with D possibly being TRBD2 (5 bases). CDR3 length: 14 amino acids. Germline assignment: CDR1 MNHEY and CDR2 SVGEGT. The germline V and J ends were trimmed by 5 bases and 4 bases, with 13 bases remaining between them. CDR3 sequence: CASSDTSRADTQYF. CDR3 nucleotides: TGTGCCAGCAGTGATACTAGTAGGGCAGATACGCAGTATTTT.

The chain's CDR3 is CASSPRQGTGIYF. CDR3 DNA: TGTGCCAGCAGCCCGCGACAGGGAACGGGCATATATTTT. The chain couples TRBV7-2 to TRBJ1-3; 7 nucleotides agree with TRBD1. V lost 5 bases to trimming and J lost 12 bases; unmatched junction nucleotides: 10. This CDR3 comprises 13 residues. The germline V gene encodes CDR1 SGHTA and CDR2 FQGNSA.

This clone came up many times. V usage is TRBV7-9 and J usage is TRBJ1-4, with 8 bases lining up with TRBD1. This CDR3 has 17 residues. V was clipped by 5 bases and J by 7 bases; unmatched bases: 15. Germline CDR1 reads SEHNR; CDR2 reads FQNEAQ (reference sequence). The CDR3 loop is CASSPDRGPSLGEKLFF. The CDR3 DNA follows: TGTGCCAGCAGCCCCGACAGGGGTCCATCCCTGGGTGAAAAACTGTTTTTT.

This clone was recorded only once. V and J are TRBV15 and TRBJ1-2, with 10 bases fitting TRBD1. This CDR3 is 15 amino acids long. Per the germline V gene, CDR1 is LNHNV and CDR2 is YYDKDF (reference sequence). The V gene end was trimmed by 6 bases and the J gene end by 3 bases; junction bases not matched to a gene: 7. The CDR3 loop reads CATRSRDRGHYGYTF. The CDR3 bases are TGTGCCACCAGATCCCGGGACAGGGGACACTATGGCTACACCTTC.

This clone was observed a handful of times. This sequence joins TRBV3-1 (or the pseudogene TRBV3-2) and TRBJ1-1; D uncertain. The CDR3 extends over 14 amino acids. V was clipped by 7 bases and J by 1 base, with 13 bases between them. Germline-derived CDR1 and CDR2 are LGHDT and YNNKEL (reference sequence). The CDR3 protein is CASTRESANTEAFF. For the CDR3, the DNA is TGTGCCAGCACCCGGGAGTCAGCGAACACTGAAGCTTTCTTT.

The chain employs TRBV30 and TRBJ2-5; the match to TRBD2 covers 10 bases. This CDR3 contains 13 residues. CDR1 and CDR2 from the germline V gene are GTSNPN and SVGIG (reference sequence). Unmatched junction bases numbered 4, after V lost 8 bases and J lost 1 base. In nucleotides, the CDR3 is TGTGCCAGTAGCGGGGGGATCCAAGAGACCCAGTACTTC. This translates into CASSGGIQETQYF.